This TCR beta chain was observed in a study of pediatric ulcerative colitis. The length of the CDR3 is 16 residues. The germline gives CDR1 SNHLY, CDR2 FYNNEI. Trimming cost V 0 bases and J 6 bases; bases outside gene matches: 10. TCRdb keeps only in-frame clones here, not all; method: immunoSEQ multiplex PCR. The sample consists of tens of thousands of clones, 70% to 90% of them appearing once. The source material was blood. This receptor was taken from a boy aged 10-17 years with severe ulcerative colitis. The gene calls are TRBV2 and TRBJ2-7, with 8 bases that match TRBD1. The DNA for the CDR3 is TGTGCCAGCAGTGAAGCTTTCGGGACAGGAAATCTCGAGCAGTACTTC. Protein: CASSEAFGTGNLEQYF.